A selection of T cell receptor beta chains follows, all from one sample in a study of shared clonotypes between healthy human individuals. Generated by immunoSEQ multiplex PCR, the TCRdb table keeps only in-frame clones and is missing some. The sample has 2,500,000 or so clones; around nine tenths are singletons. The source material was naive CD4+ T cells sorted from blood. These receptors were obtained from a man younger than 30 in good health. Each CDR3 is given with its conserved first and last residue. The D gene is left open where the match is weak. Clone size appears in some rows only: once, few, many, or a class for an expanded clone.

v_gene,abundance,d_gene,j_gene,CDR3aa,CDR3nt
TRBV4-1,-,-,TRBJ2-2,CASSLLSGELFF,TGCGCCAGCAGCTTGTTGTCCGGGGAGCTGTTTTTT
TRBV2,-,TRBD1,TRBJ1-2,CASSETYRGGGYTF,TGTGCCAGCAGTGAAACCTACAGGGGTGGAGGCTACACCTTC
TRBV5-1,-,TRBD2,TRBJ2-3,CASSPGSLAGATDTQYF,TGCGCCAGCAGCCCTGGGTCGCTAGCGGGGGCCACAGATACGCAGTATTTT
TRBV11-3,-,-,TRBJ2-2,CASSRDLPGELFF,TGTGCCAGCTCCAGGGACCTACCCGGGGAGCTGTTTTTT
TRBV27,-,-,TRBJ1-1,CASSASMNTEAFF,TGTGCCAGCAGTGCGTCAATGAACACTGAAGCTTTCTTT
TRBV5-4,-,TRBD2,TRBJ2-3,CASSSSGRENTQYF,TGTGCCAGCAGCTCTAGCGGGAGGGAGAATACGCAGTATTTT
TRBV30,-,-,TRBJ2-7,CAWSLTTYEQYF,TGTGCCTGGAGTCTGACCACCTACGAGCAGTACTTC
TRBV18,-,-,TRBJ2-7,CASSTYYEQYF,TGTGCCAGCTCAACCTACTACGAGCAGTACTTC
TRBV2,once,-,TRBJ1-1,CASRLDSGNTEAFF,TGTGCCAGCAGACTAGACAGTGGGAACACTGAAGCTTTCTTT
TRBV30,once,-,TRBJ1-1,CAWSRGEAFF,TGTGCCTGGTCGAGGGGCGAAGCTTTCTTT
TRBV27,-,-,TRBJ2-2,CASIPGGYTGELFF,TGTGCCAGCATCCCAGGGGGGTACACCGGGGAGCTGTTTTTT
TRBV7-2,-,-,TRBJ2-1,CASSLAGLREQFF,TGTGCCAGCAGCTTAGCGGGACTCAGAGAGCAGTTCTTC
TRBV28,once,-,TRBJ1-2,CAINAGAGMSYGYTF,TGTGCCATCAATGCCGGAGCGGGGATGAGCTATGGCTACACCTTC
TRBV7-9,-,-,TRBJ1-2,CASSFGGRGREANYGYTF,TGTGCCAGCAGCTTCGGAGGGAGAGGGAGGGAGGCTAACTATGGCTACACCTTC
TRBV7-6,once,-,TRBJ1-1,CASSWAELNTEAFF,TGTGCCAGCAGCTGGGCAGAGTTGAACACTGAAGCTTTCTTT
TRBV7-9,-,-,TRBJ2-7,CASSRYYEQYF,TGTGCCAGCAGCCGTTACTACGAGCAGTACTTC
TRBV10-3,-,-,TRBJ1-5,CAISESPGNQPQHF,TGTGCCATCAGTGAGTCCCCCGGCAATCAGCCCCAGCATTTT
TRBV7-9,once,-,TRBJ2-2,CASSLSWAGLRTGELFF,TGTGCCAGCAGCTTAAGTTGGGCGGGCTTACGCACCGGGGAGCTGTTTTTT
TRBV6-1,-,-,TRBJ2-3,CASIPGPDTQYF,TGTGCCAGCATCCCGGGGCCAGATACGCAGTATTTT
TRBV6-5,-,-,TRBJ1-1,CASSFLTGNTEAFF,TGTGCCAGCAGTTTCCTGACAGGGAACACTGAAGCTTTCTTT
TRBV25-1,-,TRBD1,TRBJ1-1,CASSDSRTGDTEAFF,TGTGCCAGCAGTGATAGTCGAACAGGGGACACTGAAGCTTTCTTT
TRBV5-6,-,TRBD1,TRBJ2-1,CASSQTGPYEQFF,TGTGCCAGCAGCCAGACAGGGCCCTATGAGCAGTTCTTC
TRBV30,-,-,TRBJ2-7,CAWNRAGEQYF,TGTGCCTGGAACAGGGCCGGCGAGCAGTACTTC
TRBV2,-,TRBD1,TRBJ2-7,CASSEGWTGVGEQYF,TGTGCCAGCAGTGAAGGGTGGACAGGGGTAGGCGAGCAGTACTTC
TRBV18,once,-,TRBJ1-2,CASSRVEGIQVPNGYTF,TGTGCCAGCTCACGGGTTGAGGGCATCCAGGTCCCTAATGGCTACACCTTC
TRBV7-9,-,-,TRBJ2-5,CASSLAGGSEETQYF,TGTGCCAGCAGCTTAGCGGGAGGCAGCGAAGAGACCCAGTACTTC
TRBV6-5,-,-,TRBJ1-4,CASRAGYSREKLFF,TGTGCCAGCAGGGCAGGGTATTCGAGGGAAAAACTGTTTTTT
TRBV4-2,few,-,TRBJ1-1,CASSQEPGPDAEAFF,TGTGCCAGCAGCCAAGAGCCGGGCCCCGATGCTGAAGCTTTCTTT
TRBV28,-,TRBD1,TRBJ2-7,CASSLTGGTFEQYF,TGTGCCAGCAGTTTAACAGGGGGGACCTTCGAGCAGTACTTC
TRBV28,-,TRBD2,TRBJ2-7,CASLHGGEPYEQYF,TGTGCCAGTCTGCATGGGGGGGAACCCTACGAGCAGTACTTC
TRBV21-1,-,-,TRBJ2-7,CASSKHWTDERDEQYF,TGTGCCAGCAGCAAACACTGGACCGATGAACGGGACGAGCAGTACTTC
TRBV7-6,-,-,TRBJ2-7,CASSPDEGYEQYF,TGTGCCAGCAGCCCAGACGAGGGCTACGAGCAGTACTTC
TRBV6-1,-,-,TRBJ1-1,CASRSDGGEAFF,TGTGCCAGCAGATCGGACGGGGGTGAAGCTTTCTTT
TRBV30,-,-,TRBJ2-7,CAWSVSGLEQYF,TGTGCCTGGAGTGTAAGTGGGCTCGAGCAGTACTTC
TRBV6-1,-,-,TRBJ2-7,CASSTQQGQPYF,TGTGCCAGCAGTACGCAGCAGGGCCAGCCGTACTTC
TRBV30,-,-,TRBJ1-3,CAWSVKGDSGNTIYF,TGTGCCTGGAGTGTAAAGGGGGATTCTGGAAACACCATATATTTT
TRBV7-7,-,TRBD1,TRBJ2-1,CASSLQDRVAINEQFF,TGTGCTAGCAGCTTACAAGACAGGGTGGCAATCAATGAGCAGTTCTTC
TRBV10-1,-,TRBD2,TRBJ2-3,CASSAPKTSGTDTQYF,TGCGCCAGCAGTGCCCCTAAGACTAGCGGAACAGATACGCAGTATTTT
TRBV7-2,-,TRBD2,TRBJ2-3,CASSPSGRASDTQYF,TGTGCCAGCAGCCCTAGCGGGAGGGCCTCAGATACGCAGTATTTT
TRBV4-2,-,-,TRBJ2-7,CASSPGNLEQYF,TGTGCCAGCAGCCCGGGGAATTTGGAGCAGTACTTC
TRBV10-3,-,-,TRBJ1-5,CAISESGGEQPQHF,TGTGCCATCAGTGAGAGTGGGGGGGAACAGCCCCAGCATTTT